The subject of this entry is one T cell receptor (beta chain). The data were obtained in a study of T cell changes during pregnancy in multiple sclerosis. This CDR3 is 14 amino acids long. The V and J ends lost 4 bases and 2 bases respectively, with 10 bases between them. Germline values: CDR1 MGHRA, CDR2 YSYEKL. Assay used: immunoSEQ multiplex PCR; TCRdb lists only in-frame clones, some missing. The sample includes approximately 74,000 clones, approximately 92% of them seen just once. The chain combines TRBV4-1 with TRBJ2-3; no definite D call. The TCR comes from a female donor with multiple sclerosis, enrolled in a pregnancy study. Sequences were derived from peripheral blood, sampled before pregnancy. In nucleotides, the CDR3 is TGCGCCAGCAGCCCCTACTTCAACACAGATACGCAGTATTTT. Translated, it gives CASSPYFNTDTQYF.